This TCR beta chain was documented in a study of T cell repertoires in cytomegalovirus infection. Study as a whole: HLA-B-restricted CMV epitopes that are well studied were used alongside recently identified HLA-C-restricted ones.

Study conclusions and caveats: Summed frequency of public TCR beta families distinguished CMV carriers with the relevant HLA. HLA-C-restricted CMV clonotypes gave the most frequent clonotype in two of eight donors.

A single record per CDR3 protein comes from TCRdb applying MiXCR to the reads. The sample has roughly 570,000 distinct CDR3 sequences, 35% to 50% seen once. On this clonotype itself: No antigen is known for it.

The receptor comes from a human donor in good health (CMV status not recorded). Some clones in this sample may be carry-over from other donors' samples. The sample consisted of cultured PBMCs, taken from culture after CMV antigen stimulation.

CDR3 DNA sequence: TGTGCCAGCAGTTTATTGAAGGGGGTTAGCACAGATACGCAGTATTTT. Protein: CASSLLKGVSTDTQYF. The V and J genes are TRBV28 and TRBJ2-3, with TRBD1 as a possible D gene (6 bases). Germline V gene data show CDR1 as MDHEN and CDR2 as SYDVKM. This CDR3 comprises 16 residues. V lost 1 base, J lost 0 bases, and 11 bases lay in between. Combining the CDR3 with reference TRBV28 and TRBJ2-3 gives the whole variable domain DVKVTQSSRYLVKRTGEKVFLECVQDMDHENMFWYRQDPGLGLRLIYFSYDVKMKEKGDIPEGYSVSREKKERFSLILESASTNQTSMYLCASSLLKGVSTDTQYFGPGTRLTVL.